These T cell receptor beta chains were read from a single sample in a study of control samples from healthy donors and cancer patients. Method: immunoSEQ multiplex PCR; TCRdb's copy keeps in-frame clones and lacks some. The sample has under 450,000 clones; approximately 90% are singletons. The sequencing sample was made of PBMCs. These receptors were taken from a man between 40 and 49 years old with head and neck cancer. The CDR3 runs from the conserved cysteine through the conserved F or W. Each record gives: clone size, D gene, J gene, V gene, CDR3 DNA, CDR3 protein. A D gene is named only where the DNA matches it firmly. Part of the rows lack a size; the others show once, few, many or a class for expanded clones.

>.|.|TRBJ2-1|TRBV6-6
TGTGCCAGCAGACTAGGGAACAATGAGCAGTTCTTC
CASRLGNNEQFF
>few|.|TRBJ2-5|TRBV27
TGTGCCACCACAGGGGAGGGAGAGACCCAGTACTTC
CATTGEGETQYF
>.|TRBD1|TRBJ1-2|TRBV28
TGTGCCAGCAGTTTCGGACAGGTGTTATATGGCTACACCTTC
CASSFGQVLYGYTF
>.|TRBD1|TRBJ1-2|TRBV6-2/TRBV6-3
TGTGCCAGCAGCAGCACACAGGGGAACAACTATGGCTACACCTTC
CASSSTQGNNYGYTF
>.|.|TRBJ1-5|TRBV5-6
TGTGCCAGCAGCTTGGCCTTTAGCAATCAGCCCCAGCATTTT
CASSLAFSNQPQHF
>.|TRBD2|TRBJ2-1|TRBV13
TGTGCCAGCAGCTTAGGTCCGACTAGCGGGTTAGCTGAGCAGTTCTTC
CASSLGPTSGLAEQFF
>.|.|TRBJ2-7|TRBV27
TGTGCCAGCAGTTTATCTTCGGGGAATGAGCAGTACTTC
CASSLSSGNEQYF
>.|.|TRBJ2-3|TRBV21-1
TGTGCCAGCAGCACTTCCGGGACTAGCGGGGGAGGGACAGATACGCAGTATTTT
CASSTSGTSGGGTDTQYF
>.|.|TRBJ1-2|TRBV3-1/TRBV3-2
TGTGCCAGCAGCCAAGGTGGGTTGAACTCCTATGGCTACACCTTC
CASSQGGLNSYGYTF
>few|.|TRBJ2-3|TRBV7-9
TGTGCCAGCAGCTTAGAATTCACGCAGTATTTT
CASSLEFTQYF
>.|TRBD1|TRBJ2-2|TRBV5-1
TGCGCCAGCAGCTTAACCGGGACAGTGAACACCGGGGAGCTGTTTTTT
CASSLTGTVNTGELFF
>.|TRBD1|TRBJ2-5|TRBV5-1
TGCGCCAGCAGCTTTGGGCCGTCCGGGACAGGGGCCGAGACCCAGTACTTC
CASSFGPSGTGAETQYF
>.|.|TRBJ1-3|TRBV6-1
TGTGCCAGCACCCCCAGGGCAGGGTTTGCAAACACCATATATTTT
CASTPRAGFANTIYF
>once|TRBD1|TRBJ1-5|TRBV27
TGTGCCAGCAGTTTATTTTCCCCGGGCAGGGGGCCAGGCCGGGGTCATCAGCCCCAGCATTTT
CASSLFSPGRGPGRGHQPQHF
>.|.|TRBJ1-2|TRBV7-8
TGTGCCAGCAGCTTGATAGGGAATCAGGGCTACACCTTC
CASSLIGNQGYTF
>.|.|TRBJ1-1|TRBV5-6
TGTGCCAGCAGCTTGGGCGGGGGGCCAGGCGCTGAAGCTTTCTTT
CASSLGGGPGAEAFF
>.|.|TRBJ2-1|TRBV7-3
TGTGCCAGCAGCCAAAGGGGACTTCTCAATGAGCAGTTCTTC
CASSQRGLLNEQFF
>.|.|TRBJ1-6|TRBV4-3
TGCGCCAGCAGCCAAGATATGGGGGAAAGCTCCTATAATTCACCCCTCCACTTT
CASSQDMGESSYNSPLHF